This entry describes one T cell receptor (beta chain). Its antigen is unidentified. The CDR3 runs to 13 residues. V dropped 0 bases and J dropped 4 bases, with 6 bases sitting between them. Clones were read by immunoSEQ multiplex PCR, and TCRdb kept only the in-frame ones, dropping some. The sample records more than 85,000 clones, about 94% being singletons. The data were taken from a study of T cell responses to AZD1222 COVID-19 vaccine. Findings of the study overall: Reportedly, nearly half the spike-specific TCRs target unmutated variant regions. The study found vaccine-associated CD4 TCRs spanning spike, dominant at 160-218 and 743-854. Donors were chiefly white British, with a greater number of females, and clonal diversity was perhaps underestimated.

Second-dose intervals near 4 or 12 weeks were combined. The rearrangement links TRBV12-3 or TRBV12-4 to TRBJ1-2, with D perhaps matching TRBD1 (6 bases). The input for sequencing was peripheral blood, taken 28 days after the second AZD1222 dose. The sequence was collected from an adult who received the AZD1222 COVID-19 vaccine. CDR3 protein: CASSLAGAYGYTF. CDR3 coding DNA: TGTGCCAGCAGTTTAGCGGGGGCCTATGGCTACACCTTC.